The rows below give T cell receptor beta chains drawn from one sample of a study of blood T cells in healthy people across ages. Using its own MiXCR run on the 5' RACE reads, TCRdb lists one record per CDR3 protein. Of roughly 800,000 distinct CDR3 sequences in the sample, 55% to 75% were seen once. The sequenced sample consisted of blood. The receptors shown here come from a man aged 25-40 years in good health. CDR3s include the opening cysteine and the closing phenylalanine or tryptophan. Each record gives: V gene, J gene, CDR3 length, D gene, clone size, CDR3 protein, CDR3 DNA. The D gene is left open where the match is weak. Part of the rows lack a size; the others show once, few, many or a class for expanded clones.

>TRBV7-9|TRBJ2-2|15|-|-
CASSSRQGSIGELFF
TGTGCCAGCAGCTCAAGGCAGGGTTCCATCGGGGAGCTGTTTTTT
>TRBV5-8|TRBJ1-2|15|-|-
CASSRLLARMGGYTF
TGTGCCAGCAGCCGCCTACTTGCGAGGATGGGGGGCTACACCTTC
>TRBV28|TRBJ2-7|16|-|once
CASSPETGGFSYEQYF
TGTGCCAGCAGTCCAGAGACAGGTGGCTTTTCCTACGAGCAGTACTTC
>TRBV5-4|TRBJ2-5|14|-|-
CASSLYLRAETQYF
TGTGCCAGCAGCTTGTATCTCAGAGCAGAGACCCAGTACTTC
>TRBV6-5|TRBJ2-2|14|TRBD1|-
CASSYTTGVGELFF
TGTGCCAGCAGTTATACGACAGGGGTCGGGGAGCTGTTTTTT
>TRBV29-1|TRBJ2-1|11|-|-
CSVEVGDEQFF
TGCAGCGTCGAGGTAGGGGATGAGCAGTTCTTC
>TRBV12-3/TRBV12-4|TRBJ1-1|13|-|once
CASSSGKDRGAFF
TGTGCCAGCAGTTCTGGCAAAGATCGGGGAGCTTTCTTT
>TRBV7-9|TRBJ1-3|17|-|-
CASRGKLRGPSGNTIYF
TGTGCCAGCAGGGGAAAATTGAGGGGACCCTCTGGAAACACCATATATTTT
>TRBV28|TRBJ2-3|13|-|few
CASSLAHTDTQYF
TGTGCCAGCAGTTTAGCCCACACAGATACGCAGTATTTT
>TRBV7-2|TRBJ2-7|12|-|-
CASSQTTWEQYF
TGTGCCAGCAGTCAGACGACGTGGGAGCAGTACTTC